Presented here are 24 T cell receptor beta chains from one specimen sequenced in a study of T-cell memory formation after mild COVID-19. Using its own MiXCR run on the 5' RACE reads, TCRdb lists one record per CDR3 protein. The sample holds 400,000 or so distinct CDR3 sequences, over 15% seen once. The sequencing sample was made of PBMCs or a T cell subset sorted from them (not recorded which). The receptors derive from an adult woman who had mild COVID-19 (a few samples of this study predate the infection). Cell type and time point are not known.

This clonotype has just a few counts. CDR3 sequence: CASGSSGKPQHF. CDR3 in DNA: TGTGCCAGCGGGTCGTCCGGGAAGCCCCAGCATTTT. V gene TRBV6-2 or TRBV6-3 combines with J gene TRBJ1-5; no definite D call. V lost 8 bases to trimming and J lost 8 bases, with 13 bases between them. Germline values: CDR1 MNHEY, CDR2 SVGEGT. The CDR3 sequence is 12 residues long.

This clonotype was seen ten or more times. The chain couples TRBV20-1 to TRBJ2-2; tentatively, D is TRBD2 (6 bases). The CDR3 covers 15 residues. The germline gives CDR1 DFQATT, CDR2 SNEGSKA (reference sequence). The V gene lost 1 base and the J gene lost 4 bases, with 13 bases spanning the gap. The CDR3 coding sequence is TGCAGTGCTAGAGCCTCACTAGCCTCCACCGGGGAGCTGTTTTTT. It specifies CSARASLASTGELFF.

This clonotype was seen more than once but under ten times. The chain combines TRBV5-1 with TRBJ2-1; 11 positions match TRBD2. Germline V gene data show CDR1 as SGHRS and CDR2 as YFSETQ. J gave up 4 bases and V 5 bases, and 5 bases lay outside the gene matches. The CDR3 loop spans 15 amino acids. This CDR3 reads CASRSGTSGYNEQFF. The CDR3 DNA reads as TGCGCCAGCAGGTCCGGGACTAGCGGTTACAATGAGCAGTTCTTC.

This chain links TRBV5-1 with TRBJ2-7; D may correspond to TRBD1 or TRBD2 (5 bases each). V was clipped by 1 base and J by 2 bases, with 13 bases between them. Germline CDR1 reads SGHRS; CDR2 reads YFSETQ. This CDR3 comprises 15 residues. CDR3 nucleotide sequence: TGCGCCAGCAGCTTGCGAGGGGACGGCGCCTACGAGCAGTACTTC. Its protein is CASSLRGDGAYEQYF.

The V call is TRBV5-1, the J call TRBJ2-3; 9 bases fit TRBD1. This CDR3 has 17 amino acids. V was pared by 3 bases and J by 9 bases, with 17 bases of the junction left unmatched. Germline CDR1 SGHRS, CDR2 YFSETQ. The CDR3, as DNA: TGCGCCAGCAGCTCCGGATCACTGACAGGGACAGGGCCCACGCAGTATTTT. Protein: CASSSGSLTGTGPTQYF.

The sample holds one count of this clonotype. The CDR3 loop is CASSPRTSGGPGETQYF. CDR3 in DNA: TGTGCCAGCTCACCACGGACTAGCGGGGGGCCCGGGGAGACCCAGTACTTC. This rearrangement joins TRBV18 to TRBJ2-5; the match to TRBD2 covers 14 bases. CDR3 length: 17 amino acids. In germline, CDR1 is KGHSH, CDR2 LQKENI. The trim removed 1 base at V and 5 bases at J, leaving 6 bases unmatched.

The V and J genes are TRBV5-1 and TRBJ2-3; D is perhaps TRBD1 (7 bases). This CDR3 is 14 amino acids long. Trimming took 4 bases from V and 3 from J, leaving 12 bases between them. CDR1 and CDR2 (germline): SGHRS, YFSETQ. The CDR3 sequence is CASSRGTDTDTQYF. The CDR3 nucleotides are TGCGCCAGCAGCCGCGGGACAGATACAGATACGCAGTATTTT.

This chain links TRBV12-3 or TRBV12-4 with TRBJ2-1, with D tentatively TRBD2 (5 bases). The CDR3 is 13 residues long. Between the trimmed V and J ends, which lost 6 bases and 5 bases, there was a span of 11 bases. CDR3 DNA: TGTGCCAGCAGCCTCCGGCGGGACAATGAGCAGTTCTTC. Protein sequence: CASSLRRDNEQFF.

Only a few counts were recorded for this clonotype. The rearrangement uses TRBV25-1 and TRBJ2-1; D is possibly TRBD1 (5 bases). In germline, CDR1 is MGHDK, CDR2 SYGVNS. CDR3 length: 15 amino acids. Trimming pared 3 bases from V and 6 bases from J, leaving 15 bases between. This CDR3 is CASSDNRRVFNEQFF. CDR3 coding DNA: TGTGCCAGCAGTGACAACAGGCGAGTCTTCAATGAGCAGTTCTTC. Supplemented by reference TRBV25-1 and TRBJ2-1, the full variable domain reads EADIYQTPRYLVIGTGKKITLECSQTMGHDKMYWYQQDPGMELHLIHYSYGVNSTEKGDLSSESTVSRIRTEHFPLTLESARPSHTSQYLCASSDNRRVFNEQFFGPGTRLTVL.

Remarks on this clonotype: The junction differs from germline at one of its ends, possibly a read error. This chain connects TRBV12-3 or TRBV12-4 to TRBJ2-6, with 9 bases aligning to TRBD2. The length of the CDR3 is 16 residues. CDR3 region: CASSLFFAGGDNVLTF. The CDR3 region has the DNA TGTGCCAGCAGTTTATTCTTTGCGGGGGGGGACAACGTCCTGACTTTC.

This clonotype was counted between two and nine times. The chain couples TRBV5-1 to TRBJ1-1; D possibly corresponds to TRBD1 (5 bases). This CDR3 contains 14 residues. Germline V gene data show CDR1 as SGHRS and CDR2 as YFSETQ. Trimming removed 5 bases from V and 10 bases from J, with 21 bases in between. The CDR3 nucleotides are TGCGCCAGCAGGCCGGGGCTTCCTCTCTCGTCAGCTTTCTTT. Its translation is CASRPGLPLSSAFF.

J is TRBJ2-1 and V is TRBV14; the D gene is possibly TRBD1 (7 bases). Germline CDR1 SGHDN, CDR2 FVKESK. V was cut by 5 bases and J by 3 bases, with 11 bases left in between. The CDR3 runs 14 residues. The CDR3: CASSGGTVYNEQFF. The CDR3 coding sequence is TGTGCCAGCAGCGGGGGGACAGTCTACAATGAGCAGTTCTTC.

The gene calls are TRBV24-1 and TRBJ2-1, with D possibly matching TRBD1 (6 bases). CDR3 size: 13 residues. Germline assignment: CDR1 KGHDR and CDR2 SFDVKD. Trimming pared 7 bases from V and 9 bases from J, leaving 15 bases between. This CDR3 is CATSGGQFLEQFF. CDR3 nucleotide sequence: TGTGCCACCAGCGGAGGACAGTTCCTTGAGCAGTTCTTC.

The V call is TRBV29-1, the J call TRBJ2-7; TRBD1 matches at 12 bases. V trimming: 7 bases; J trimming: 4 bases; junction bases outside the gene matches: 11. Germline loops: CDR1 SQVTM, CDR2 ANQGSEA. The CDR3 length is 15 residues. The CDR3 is CSGRWDRGPSYEQYF. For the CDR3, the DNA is TGCAGCGGCCGTTGGGACAGGGGGCCTTCTTACGAGCAGTACTTC.

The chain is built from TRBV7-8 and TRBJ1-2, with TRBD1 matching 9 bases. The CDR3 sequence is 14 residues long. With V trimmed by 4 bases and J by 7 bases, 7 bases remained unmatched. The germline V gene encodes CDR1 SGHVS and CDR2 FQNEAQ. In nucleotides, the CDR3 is TGTGCCAGCAGCTCGGACAGGGGCGCGGGTGGCTACACCTTC. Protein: CASSSDRGAGGYTF.

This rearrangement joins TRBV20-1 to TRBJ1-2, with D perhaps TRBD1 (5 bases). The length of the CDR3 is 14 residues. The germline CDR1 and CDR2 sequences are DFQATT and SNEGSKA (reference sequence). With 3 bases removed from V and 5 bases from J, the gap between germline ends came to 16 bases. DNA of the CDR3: TGCAGTGCTAGTGATGGCGGGGGGTCATATGGCTACACCTTC. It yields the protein CSASDGGGSYGYTF.

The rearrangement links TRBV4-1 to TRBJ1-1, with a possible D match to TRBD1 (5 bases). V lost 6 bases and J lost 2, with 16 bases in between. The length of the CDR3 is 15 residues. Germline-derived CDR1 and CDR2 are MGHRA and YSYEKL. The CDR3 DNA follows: TGCGCCAGCAGTGGGGCGCGGGGTTTCAACACTGAAGCTTTCTTT. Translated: CASSGARGFNTEAFF.

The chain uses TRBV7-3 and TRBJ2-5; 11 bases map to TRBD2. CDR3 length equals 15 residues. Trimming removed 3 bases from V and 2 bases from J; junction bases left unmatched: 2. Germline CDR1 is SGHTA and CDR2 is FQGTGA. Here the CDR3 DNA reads TGTGCCAGCAGCTTGGTAGCGGGAGGGCAAGAGACCCAGTACTTC. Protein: CASSLVAGGQETQYF.

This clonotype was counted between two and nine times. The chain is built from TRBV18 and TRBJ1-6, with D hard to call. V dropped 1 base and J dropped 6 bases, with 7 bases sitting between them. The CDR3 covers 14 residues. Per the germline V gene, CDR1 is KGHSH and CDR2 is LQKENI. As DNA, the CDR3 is TGTGCCAGCTCACCACAGGGTAGTAATTCACCCCTCCACTTT. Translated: CASSPQGSNSPLHF.

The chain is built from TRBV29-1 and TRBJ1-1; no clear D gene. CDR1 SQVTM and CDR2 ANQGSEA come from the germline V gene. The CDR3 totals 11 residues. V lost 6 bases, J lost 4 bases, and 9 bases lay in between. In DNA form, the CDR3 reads TGCAGCGTCACGGCGGGCACTGAAGCTTTCTTT. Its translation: CSVTAGTEAFF.

CDR3 protein: CSARTQDQNYEQYF. For the CDR3, the DNA is TGCAGTGCTAGAACCCAGGACCAAAACTACGAGCAGTACTTC. The chain recombines TRBV20-1 with TRBJ2-7; D call uncertain. Germline CDR1 and CDR2: DFQATT and SNEGSKA (reference sequence). V lost 2 bases and J 3 bases, leaving 14 bases between the germline ends. The CDR3 contains 14 residues.

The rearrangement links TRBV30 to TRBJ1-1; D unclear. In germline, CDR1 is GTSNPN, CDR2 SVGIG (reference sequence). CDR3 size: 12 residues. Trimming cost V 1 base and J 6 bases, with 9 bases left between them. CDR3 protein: CAWSADGAEAFF. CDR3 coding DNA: TGTGCCTGGAGTGCGGATGGGGCTGAAGCTTTCTTT. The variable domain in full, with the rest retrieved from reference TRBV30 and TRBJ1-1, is SQTIHQWPATLVQPVGSPLSLECTVEGTSNPNLYWYRQAAGRGLQLLFYSVGIGQISSEVPQNLSASRPQDRQFILSSKKLLLSDSGFYLCAWSADGAEAFFGQGTRLTVV.

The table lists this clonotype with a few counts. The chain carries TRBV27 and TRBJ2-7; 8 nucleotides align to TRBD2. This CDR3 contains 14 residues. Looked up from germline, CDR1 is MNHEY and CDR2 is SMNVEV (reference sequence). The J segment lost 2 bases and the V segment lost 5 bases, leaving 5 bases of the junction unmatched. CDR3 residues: CASSLRGGTYEQYF. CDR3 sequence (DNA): TGTGCCAGCAGTCTCCGGGGGGGCACCTACGAGCAGTACTTC.

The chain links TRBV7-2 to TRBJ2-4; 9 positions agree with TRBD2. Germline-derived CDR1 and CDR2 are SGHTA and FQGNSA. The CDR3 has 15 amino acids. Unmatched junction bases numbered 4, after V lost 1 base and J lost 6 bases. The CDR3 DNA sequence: TGTGCCAGCAGCTTAGAGGGGACTAGCCCAAACATTCAGTACTTC. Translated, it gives CASSLEGTSPNIQYF.